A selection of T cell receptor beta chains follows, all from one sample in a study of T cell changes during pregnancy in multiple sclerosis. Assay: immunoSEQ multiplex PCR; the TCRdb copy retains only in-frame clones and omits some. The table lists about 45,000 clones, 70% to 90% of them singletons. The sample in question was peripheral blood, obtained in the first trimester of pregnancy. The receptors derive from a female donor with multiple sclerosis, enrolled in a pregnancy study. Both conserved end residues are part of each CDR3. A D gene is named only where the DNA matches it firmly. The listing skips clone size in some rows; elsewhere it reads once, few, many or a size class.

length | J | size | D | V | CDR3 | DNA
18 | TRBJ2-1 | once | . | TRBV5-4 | CASTTWGQPFLVRNEQFF | TGTGCCAGCACCACTTGGGGACAACCGTTTTTGGTTCGCAATGAGCAGTTCTTC
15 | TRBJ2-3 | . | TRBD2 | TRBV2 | CASSETSGGLDTQYF | TGTGCCAGCAGTGAGACTAGCGGGGGGCTAGATACGCAGTATTTT
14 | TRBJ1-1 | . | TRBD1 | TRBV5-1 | CASSQNRGNTEAFF | TGCGCCAGCAGCCAAAACAGGGGGAACACTGAAGCTTTCTTT
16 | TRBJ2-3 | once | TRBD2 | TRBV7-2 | CASSLAASGGSDTQYF | TGTGCCAGCAGCTTAGCCGCTAGCGGGGGTTCAGATACGCAGTATTTT
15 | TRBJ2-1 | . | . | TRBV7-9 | CASSSTGHPYNEQFF | TGTGCCAGCAGCTCGACAGGACATCCCTACAATGAGCAGTTCTTC
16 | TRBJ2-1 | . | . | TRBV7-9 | CASSPQHKGSYNEQFF | TGTGCCAGCAGTCCTCAACATAAGGGGTCCTACAATGAGCAGTTCTTC
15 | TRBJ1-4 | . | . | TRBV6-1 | CASSEPTELDEKLFF | TGTGCCAGCAGTGAACCGACAGAGCTAGATGAAAAACTGTTTTTT
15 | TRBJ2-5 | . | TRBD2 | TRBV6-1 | CASSELAGGPETQYF | TGTGCCAGCAGTGAACTAGCGGGGGGGCCAGAGACCCAGTACTTC
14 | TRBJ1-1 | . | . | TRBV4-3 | CASSSYRDKTKAFF | TGCGCCAGCAGCTCGTACCGGGACAAGACGAAGGCTTTCTTT
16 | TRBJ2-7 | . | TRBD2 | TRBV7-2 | CASSLYPSGGLYEQYF | TGTGCCAGCAGCTTATACCCTAGCGGGGGGCTATACGAGCAGTACTTC
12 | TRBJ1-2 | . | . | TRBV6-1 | CASESGGYGYTF | TGTGCCAGCGAATCGGGGGGCTATGGCTACACCTTC
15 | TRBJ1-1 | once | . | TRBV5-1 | CASSAAGLAFTEAFF | TGCGCCAGCAGCGCCGCTGGTCTGGCATTCACTGAAGCTTTCTTT
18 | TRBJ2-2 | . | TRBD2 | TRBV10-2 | CAIRTSGGNPPNTGELFF | TGCGCCATCCGGACTAGCGGGGGGAATCCTCCGAACACCGGGGAGCTGTTTTTT
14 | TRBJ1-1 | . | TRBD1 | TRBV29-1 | CSVKLGQLNTEAFF | TGCAGCGTTAAATTGGGACAGCTAAACACTGAAGCTTTCTTT
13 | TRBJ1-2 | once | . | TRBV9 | CASSETDNYGYTF | TGTGCCAGCAGCGAAACAGATAACTATGGCTACACCTTC
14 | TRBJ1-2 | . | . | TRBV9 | CASSPDIRAGGYTF | TGTGCCAGCAGCCCGGATATTCGGGCGGGGGGCTACACCTTC
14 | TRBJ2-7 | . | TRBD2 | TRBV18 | CASSPTSGGDEQYF | TGTGCCAGCTCACCAACTAGCGGGGGGGACGAGCAGTACTTC
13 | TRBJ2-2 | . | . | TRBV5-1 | CASSLGNTGELFF | TGCGCCAGCAGTCTCGGGAACACCGGGGAGCTGTTTTTT
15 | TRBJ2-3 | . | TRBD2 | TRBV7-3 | CASSSVAGGPDTQYF | TGTGCCAGCAGCTCAGTGGCGGGGGGCCCGGATACGCAGTATTTT
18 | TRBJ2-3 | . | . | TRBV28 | CASSLPTPRDTTGDTQYF | TGTGCCAGCAGTTTACCGACCCCCCGGGACACCACTGGCGATACGCAGTATTTT
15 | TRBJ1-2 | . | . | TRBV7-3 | CASSPDIGTLYGYTF | TGTGCCAGCAGTCCCGATATCGGGACACTGTATGGCTACACCTTC
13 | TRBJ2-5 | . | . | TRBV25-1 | CASSESGQETQYF | TGTGCCAGCAGTGAAAGCGGACAAGAGACCCAGTACTTC
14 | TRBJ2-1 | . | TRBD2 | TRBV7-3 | CASSQGLAGGTKFF | TGTGCCAGCAGCCAGGGACTAGCGGGGGGAACTAAGTTCTTC
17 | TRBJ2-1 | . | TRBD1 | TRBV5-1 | CASSLARDSRDLNEQFF | TGCGCCAGCAGCTTGGCCCGGGACAGCCGGGACCTCAATGAGCAGTTCTTC
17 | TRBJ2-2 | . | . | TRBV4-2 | CASSQEGRGAVTGELFF | TGTGCCAGCAGCCAAGAGGGGCGGGGCGCCGTCACCGGGGAGCTGTTTTTT
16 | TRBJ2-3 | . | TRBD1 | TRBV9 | CASSPRQGALTDTQYF | TGTGCCAGCAGCCCCAGACAGGGGGCTTTGACAGATACGCAGTATTTT
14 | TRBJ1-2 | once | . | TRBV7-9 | CASLPWGDYYGYTF | TGTGCCAGCCTTCCGTGGGGGGATTATTATGGCTACACCTTC
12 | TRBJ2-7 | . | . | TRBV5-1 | CASSLGHDEQYF | TGCGCCAGCAGCCTGGGACACGACGAGCAGTACTTC
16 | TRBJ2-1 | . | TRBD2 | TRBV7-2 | CASSSPGSRGVNEQFF | TGTGCCAGCAGCTCCCCTGGGTCCCGGGGGGTCAATGAGCAGTTCTTC
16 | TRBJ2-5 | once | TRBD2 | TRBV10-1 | CASSISAGGSQETQYF | TGCGCCAGCAGTATCTCAGCGGGGGGTTCCCAAGAGACCCAGTACTTC
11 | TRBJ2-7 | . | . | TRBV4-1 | CASSSGYEQYF | TGCGCCAGCAGCTCAGGGTACGAGCAGTACTTC
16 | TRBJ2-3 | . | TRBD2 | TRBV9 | CASSVGRGGVTDTQYF | TGTGCCAGCAGCGTAGGCCGGGGGGGAGTGACAGATACGCAGTATTTT
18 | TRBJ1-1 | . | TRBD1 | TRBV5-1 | CASSPDPGQSFMNTEAFF | TGCGCCAGCAGTCCCGATCCGGGACAGAGTTTCATGAACACTGAAGCTTTCTTT
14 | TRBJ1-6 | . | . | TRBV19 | CASGMTAGNSPLHF | TGTGCCAGTGGGATGACAGCCGGAAATTCACCCCTCCACTTT
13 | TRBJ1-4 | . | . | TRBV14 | CASSQNLQEKLFF | TGTGCCAGCAGCCAAAACCTCCAGGAAAAACTGTTTTTT
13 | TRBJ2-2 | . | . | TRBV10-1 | CASSASVAGELFF | TGCGCCAGCAGCGCTAGTGTGGCCGGGGAGCTGTTTTTT
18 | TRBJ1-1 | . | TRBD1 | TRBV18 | CASSPIAIRTGLSTEAFF | TGTGCCAGCTCACCTATAGCAATACGGACAGGGTTGAGCACTGAAGCTTTCTTT
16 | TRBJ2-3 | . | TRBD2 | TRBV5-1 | CASSLERTSRTDTQYF | TGCGCCAGCAGCTTGGAGAGGACTAGCAGGACAGATACGCAGTATTTT
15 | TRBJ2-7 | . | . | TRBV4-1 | CASSQVSRAGHEQYF | TGCGCCAGCAGCCAAGTTTCCCGTGCGGGCCACGAGCAGTACTTC
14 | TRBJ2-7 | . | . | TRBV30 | CAWSHPDIYYEQYF | TGTGCCTGGAGTCACCCGGACATTTACTACGAGCAGTACTTC
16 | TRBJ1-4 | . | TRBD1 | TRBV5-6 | CASSLSKGQFFEKLFF | TGTGCCAGCAGCTTGTCTAAGGGACAGTTTTTTGAAAAACTGTTTTTT
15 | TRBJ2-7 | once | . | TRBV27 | CASRKTGRGSYEQYF | TGTGCCAGCAGAAAGACAGGCAGGGGTTCCTACGAGCAGTACTTC
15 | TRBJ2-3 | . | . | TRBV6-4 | CASSDDPAGTDTQYF | TGTGCCAGCAGTGACGATCCGGCGGGCACAGATACGCAGTATTTT
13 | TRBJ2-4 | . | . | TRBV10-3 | CAISEAQAHIQYF | TGTGCCATCAGTGAGGCGCAGGCCCATATTCAGTACTTC
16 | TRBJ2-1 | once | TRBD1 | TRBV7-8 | CASSGGTGGIWDEQFF | TGTGCCAGCAGCGGGGGGACAGGGGGCATTTGGGATGAGCAGTTCTTC
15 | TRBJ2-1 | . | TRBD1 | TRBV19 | CASSPGQASYNEQFF | TGTGCCAGTAGTCCGGGACAGGCCTCCTACAATGAGCAGTTCTTC
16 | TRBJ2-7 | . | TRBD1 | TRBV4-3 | CASSQDIGQGSYEQYF | TGCGCCAGCAGCCAAGATATCGGACAGGGGTCCTACGAGCAGTACTTC
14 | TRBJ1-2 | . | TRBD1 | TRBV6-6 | CASTGDRESDGYTF | TGTGCCAGCACCGGGGACAGGGAGAGTGATGGCTACACCTTC